The rows below give T cell receptor beta chains drawn from one sample of a study of shared clonotypes between healthy human individuals. Some clones are missing from TCRdb's copy, which holds only in-frame ones; the method was immunoSEQ multiplex PCR. The repertoire has about 590,000 clones, roughly 95% of them found once; the top ten carry 0.1% to 0.11%. The sequenced material came from naive CD8+ T cells sorted from blood. The receptors were sampled from a woman in her 30s in good health. Each CDR3 is given with its conserved first and last residue. Fields, in order: CDR3 protein, CDR3 DNA, J gene, V gene, D gene, clone size. D genes are given only for firm matches. Clone size is shown for a subset of rows, as once, few, many or a class of expanded clone.

cdr3_aa: CASRPIGGFFYEQYF
cdr3_nt: TGTGCCAGCAGACCCATCGGGGGCTTTTTCTACGAGCAGTACTTC
j_call: TRBJ2-7
v_call: TRBV28
d_call: -
clone_size: -

cdr3_aa: CASSPPGAGRHEQYF
cdr3_nt: TGCGCCAGCAGCCCCCCCGGGGCGGGGAGACACGAGCAGTACTTC
j_call: TRBJ2-7
v_call: TRBV4-1
d_call: -
clone_size: once

cdr3_aa: CASSLTLKGSEQYF
cdr3_nt: TGTGCCAGCAGTTTAACGCTCAAGGGGTCGGAGCAGTACTTC
j_call: TRBJ2-7
v_call: TRBV28
d_call: -
clone_size: -

cdr3_aa: CASSPRQGAAYNEQFF
cdr3_nt: TGTGCCAGCAGTCCGCGACAGGGGGCGGCCTACAATGAGCAGTTCTTC
j_call: TRBJ2-1
v_call: TRBV27
d_call: TRBD1
clone_size: -

cdr3_aa: CASSGGSYEQYF
cdr3_nt: TGTGCCAGCAGCGGCGGGTCATACGAGCAGTACTTC
j_call: TRBJ2-7
v_call: TRBV2
d_call: -
clone_size: -

cdr3_aa: CASSPSVHFLNEQFF
cdr3_nt: TGTGCCAGCAGCCCGTCGGTCCATTTTCTCAATGAGCAGTTCTTC
j_call: TRBJ2-1
v_call: TRBV5-5
d_call: -
clone_size: -

cdr3_aa: CASSLRSGVGNQPQHF
cdr3_nt: TGTGCCAGTAGCCTCCGGTCGGGGGTCGGCAATCAGCCCCAGCATTTT
j_call: TRBJ1-5
v_call: TRBV19
d_call: -
clone_size: once

cdr3_aa: CASSERTGGPYEQYF
cdr3_nt: TGCGCCAGCAGCGAAAGGACGGGAGGCCCCTACGAGCAGTACTTC
j_call: TRBJ2-7
v_call: TRBV4-1
d_call: TRBD2
clone_size: -

cdr3_aa: CASSAGTGNQPQHF
cdr3_nt: TGTGCCAGCAGCGCTGGGACAGGGAATCAGCCCCAGCATTTT
j_call: TRBJ1-5
v_call: TRBV9
d_call: TRBD1
clone_size: few

cdr3_aa: CASSFSSDYEQYF
cdr3_nt: TGTGCCAGCAGCTTTAGCTCTGACTACGAGCAGTACTTC
j_call: TRBJ2-7
v_call: TRBV14
d_call: -
clone_size: -

cdr3_aa: CASSYSTAEMNTEAFF
cdr3_nt: TGTGCCAGCAGTTACTCGACAGCCGAGATGAACACTGAAGCTTTCTTT
j_call: TRBJ1-1
v_call: TRBV6-5
d_call: -
clone_size: -

cdr3_aa: CASRAGTFYEQYF
cdr3_nt: TGTGCCAGCAGAGCCGGGACCTTCTACGAGCAGTACTTC
j_call: TRBJ2-7
v_call: TRBV2
d_call: -
clone_size: once

cdr3_aa: CASSQGVPYNEQFF
cdr3_nt: TGTGCCAGCAGCCAAGGGGTGCCCTACAATGAGCAGTTCTTC
j_call: TRBJ2-1
v_call: TRBV7-8
d_call: -
clone_size: -

cdr3_aa: CASSLALGTVTYEQYF
cdr3_nt: TGTGCCAGCAGTCTCGCCCTCGGGACAGTGACCTACGAGCAGTACTTC
j_call: TRBJ2-7
v_call: TRBV28
d_call: TRBD1
clone_size: -

cdr3_aa: CAISESRTADGPNTEAFF
cdr3_nt: TGTGCCATCAGTGAATCTAGGACAGCCGACGGGCCGAACACTGAAGCTTTCTTT
j_call: TRBJ1-1
v_call: TRBV10-3
d_call: -
clone_size: once

cdr3_aa: CASSVAYQRERREQYF
cdr3_nt: TGTGCCAGCAGCGTAGCTTACCAGCGGGAAAGACGCGAGCAGTACTTC
j_call: TRBJ2-7
v_call: TRBV9
d_call: TRBD2
clone_size: -

cdr3_aa: CATSTLSGATNEKLFF
cdr3_nt: TGTGCCACCAGCACGTTATCAGGGGCAACTAATGAAAAACTGTTTTTT
j_call: TRBJ1-4
v_call: TRBV15
d_call: -
clone_size: -

cdr3_aa: CASGHRDPNQPQHF
cdr3_nt: TGTGCCAGCGGCCACCGGGACCCTAATCAGCCCCAGCATTTT
j_call: TRBJ1-5
v_call: TRBV7-9
d_call: -
clone_size: -

cdr3_aa: CASSEGLAGEDTQYF
cdr3_nt: TGTGCCAGCAGTGAGGGACTAGCGGGAGAGGATACGCAGTATTTT
j_call: TRBJ2-3
v_call: TRBV27
d_call: TRBD2
clone_size: -

cdr3_aa: CASSFQLSPDNSPLHF
cdr3_nt: TGTGCCAGCAGTTTTCAGCTTTCGCCCGATAATTCACCCCTCCACTTT
j_call: TRBJ1-6
v_call: TRBV27
d_call: -
clone_size: -

cdr3_aa: CSVALTGNYEQYF
cdr3_nt: TGCAGCGTTGCACTTACAGGAAACTACGAGCAGTACTTC
j_call: TRBJ2-7
v_call: TRBV29-1
d_call: -
clone_size: -

cdr3_aa: CASSSGRAIYSTDTQYF
cdr3_nt: TGTGCCAGCAGTAGCGGGAGGGCCATATACAGCACAGATACGCAGTATTTT
j_call: TRBJ2-3
v_call: TRBV2
d_call: TRBD2
clone_size: -

cdr3_aa: CASSEVGASSGNTIYF
cdr3_nt: TGTGCCAGCAGTGAAGTCGGGGCAAGCTCTGGAAACACCATATATTTT
j_call: TRBJ1-3
v_call: TRBV2
d_call: -
clone_size: -

cdr3_aa: CASSFAVENTEAFF
cdr3_nt: TGTGCCAGCAGCTTCGCGGTCGAGAACACTGAAGCTTTCTTT
j_call: TRBJ1-1
v_call: TRBV7-9
d_call: -
clone_size: once

cdr3_aa: CASSLTAGYNEQFF
cdr3_nt: TGTGCCAGCAGCCTAACCGCAGGGTACAATGAGCAGTTCTTC
j_call: TRBJ2-1
v_call: TRBV5-4
d_call: -
clone_size: once

cdr3_aa: CAWSAGLAGGYNEQFF
cdr3_nt: TGTGCCTGGAGTGCAGGACTAGCGGGAGGCTACAATGAGCAGTTCTTC
j_call: TRBJ2-1
v_call: TRBV30
d_call: TRBD2
clone_size: -

cdr3_aa: CASSSRPHNRVRFYEQYF
cdr3_nt: TGTGCCAGCAGCTCCCGTCCCCACAACAGGGTTAGGTTCTACGAGCAGTACTTC
j_call: TRBJ2-7
v_call: TRBV7-3
d_call: -
clone_size: -